This T cell receptor beta chain was recovered during a study of early T cells in non-severe SARS-CoV-2 infection. Study conclusions and caveats: Private and CD4 specificities were missed by VDJdb matching, which favored anti-spike CD8 responses.

Researchers tagged individual cDNA molecules with unique molecular identifiers. Using its own MiXCR run on the 5' RACE reads, TCRdb lists one record per CDR3 protein. The table includes roughly 75,000 distinct CDR3 sequences, approximately 9.1% detected once. A few counts support this clonotype. Its target is not known. The receptor's source is an adult who was a healthcare worker with PCR-confirmed SARS-CoV-2 infection or an uninfected control (not recorded which). Sequenced input: whole blood.

The CDR3 loop reads CASSPPLGATTEAFF. CDR3 coding DNA: TGTGCCAGCAGCCCCCCGCTGGGGGCGACCACTGAAGCTTTCTTT. V gene TRBV7-9 combines with J gene TRBJ1-1, with D perhaps TRBD1 (6 bases). This CDR3 is 15 amino acids long. V dropped 5 bases and J dropped 4 bases, with 17 bases sitting between them. The germline V gene has CDR1 SEHNR and CDR2 FQNEAQ (reference sequence).